This paragraph covers one TCR beta chain sequence. The CDR3 is made up of 15 amino acids. With 3 bases removed from V and 3 bases from J, the gap between germline ends came to 14 bases. CDR1 is KGHSH and CDR2 is LQKENI in the germline V gene. The source material, RNA transcripts, was used to amplify TCR beta CDR3 regions. In the first-round RT-PCR of the TCR CDR3, the HTBI primer set was used. TCRdb re-called the multiplex PCR reads through MiXCR, storing one row per CDR3 protein. The table records about 380,000 distinct CDR3 sequences, about 18% of them present only once. The data were taken from a study of T cells in Graves' hyperthyroidism and ophthalmopathy.

The sequencing input was blood. The V call is TRBV18, the J call TRBJ1-1; D gene ambiguous. The receptor's source is a young man with Graves' ophthalmopathy. DNA for the CDR3: TGTGCCAGCTCACCGGGTCATCCGAGGGACACTGAAGCTTTCTTT. Its translation is CASSPGHPRDTEAFF. Full variable domain (rest looked up from reference TRBV18 and TRBJ1-1): NAGVMQNPRHLVRRRGQEARLRCSPMKGHSHVYWYRQLPEEGLKFMVYLQKENIIDESGMPKERFSAEFPKEGPSILRIQQVVRGDSAAYFCASSPGHPRDTEAFFGQGTRLTVV.